These T cell receptor beta chains were read from a single sample in a study of blood T cell repertoires in COVID-19. Using immunoSEQ multiplex PCR, the repertoire was profiled, and TCRdb retains in-frame clones only, with some absent. The sample yields fewer than 70,000 clones, about 80% seen once. Sequences were obtained from peripheral blood. The receptors were gathered from a human donor in a cohort sampled during active COVID-19. Each CDR3 is given with its conserved first and last residue. Each record gives: CDR3 protein, CDR3 DNA, V gene, J gene, D gene, clone size. The D gene is left open where the match is weak. Clone size is stated in some rows and not others, as once, few, many or a class when expanded.

CDR3: CASTRKGLLSDTQYF
DNA: TGTGCCAGCACGAGAAAGGGACTCCTTTCAGATACGCAGTATTTT
V: TRBV6-5
J: TRBJ2-3
D: NA
size: NA

CDR3: CASSLGWAGLDYNEQFF
DNA: TGTGCCAGCAGCTTGGGATGGGCGGGACTAGACTACAATGAGCAGTTCTTC
V: TRBV5-5
J: TRBJ2-1
D: TRBD2
size: NA

CDR3: CASSQGFTDNSPLHF
DNA: TGCGCCAGCAGCCAAGGATTCACGGATAATTCACCCCTCCACTTT
V: TRBV4-1
J: TRBJ1-6
D: NA
size: NA

CDR3: CASTSPGTNYGYTF
DNA: TGTGCCAGCACCTCCCCGGGGACTAACTATGGCTACACCTTC
V: TRBV6-6
J: TRBJ1-2
D: NA
size: NA

CDR3: CASSESGQVRYF
DNA: TGCGCCAGCAGTGAGTCGGGACAGGTGAGGTACTTC
V: TRBV10-2
J: TRBJ2-7
D: TRBD1
size: NA

CDR3: CAISDMNTEAFF
DNA: TGTGCCATCAGTGACATGAACACTGAAGCTTTCTTT
V: TRBV10-3
J: TRBJ1-1
D: NA
size: NA

CDR3: CASTTGRDRYEQYF
DNA: TGTGCCAGCACCACAGGACGCGATAGGTACGAGCAGTACTTC
V: TRBV28
J: TRBJ2-7
D: NA
size: NA

CDR3: CAWRMVAMAGNTIYF
DNA: TGTGCCTGGAGGATGGTGGCCATGGCTGGAAACACCATATATTTT
V: TRBV30
J: TRBJ1-3
D: NA
size: few

CDR3: CASSQVQGTDTQYF
DNA: TGTGCCAGCAGCCAAGTCCAGGGCACAGATACGCAGTATTTT
V: TRBV4-2
J: TRBJ2-3
D: NA
size: NA

CDR3: CASSYFIYEQYF
DNA: TGTGCCAGCAGTTACTTTATATACGAGCAGTACTTC
V: TRBV6-2/TRBV6-3
J: TRBJ2-7
D: NA
size: NA

CDR3: CATSDLAGGSYNEQFF
DNA: TGTGCCACCAGTGATTTGGCAGGGGGTTCCTACAATGAGCAGTTCTTC
V: TRBV24-1
J: TRBJ2-1
D: TRBD1
size: NA

CDR3: CASGTLAGGRETQYF
DNA: TGTGCCAGTGGTACTCTAGCGGGGGGCCGGGAGACCCAGTACTTC
V: TRBV19
J: TRBJ2-5
D: TRBD2
size: once

CDR3: CASSLLQGTEAFF
DNA: TGTGCCAGCAGTCTACTCCAGGGCACTGAAGCTTTCTTT
V: TRBV28
J: TRBJ1-1
D: NA
size: NA

CDR3: CASSSGVPGELFF
DNA: TGTGCCAGCAGTTCAGGGGTCCCCGGGGAGCTGTTTTTT
V: TRBV28
J: TRBJ2-2
D: NA
size: NA

CDR3: CASSLYDRGQSYGYTF
DNA: TGCGCCAGCAGCTTGTATGACAGGGGGCAGAGCTATGGCTACACCTTC
V: TRBV5-1
J: TRBJ1-2
D: TRBD1
size: NA

CDR3: CASSLTHPNTEAFF
DNA: TGTGCCAGCAGCCTAACCCACCCGAACACTGAAGCTTTCTTT
V: TRBV21-1
J: TRBJ1-1
D: NA
size: NA

CDR3: CASSIPAQGRYEQYF
DNA: TGTGCCAGCAGCATACCGGCACAGGGCCGCTACGAGCAGTACTTC
V: TRBV28
J: TRBJ2-7
D: NA
size: NA

CDR3: CASSEPQGQQETQYF
DNA: TGTGCCAGCAGTGAACCCCAGGGACAGCAAGAGACCCAGTACTTC
V: TRBV2
J: TRBJ2-5
D: TRBD1
size: NA

CDR3: CSVEDRQGSTGELFF
DNA: TGCAGCGTTGAAGATCGGCAGGGAAGTACCGGGGAGCTGTTTTTT
V: TRBV29-1
J: TRBJ2-2
D: NA
size: NA

CDR3: CATSDLPGGPDTGELFF
DNA: TGTGCCACCAGTGATTTACCGGGAGGCCCCGACACCGGGGAGCTGTTTTTT
V: TRBV24-1
J: TRBJ2-2
D: TRBD2
size: NA

CDR3: CASSVARGGSSGANVLTF
DNA: TGTGCCAGCAGTGTGGCCCGGGGGGGGAGCTCTGGGGCCAACGTCCTGACTTTC
V: TRBV6-1
J: TRBJ2-6
D: TRBD2
size: NA

CDR3: CASSQASQGGYEQYF
DNA: TGCGCCAGCAGCCAAGCTTCTCAGGGTGGCTACGAGCAGTACTTC
V: TRBV4-1
J: TRBJ2-7
D: NA
size: few

CDR3: CASRSSGTYEQYF
DNA: TGTGCCAGCCGATCTAGCGGAACCTACGAGCAGTACTTC
V: TRBV12-3/TRBV12-4
J: TRBJ2-7
D: TRBD2
size: NA

CDR3: CASSPRDRGYNSPLHF
DNA: TGTGCCAGTAGTCCTCGCGATAGGGGCTATAATTCACCCCTCCACTTT
V: TRBV19
J: TRBJ1-6
D: NA
size: NA

CDR3: CASSLEDSYEQYF
DNA: TGTGCCAGCAGCTTAGAGGACTCATACGAGCAGTACTTC
V: TRBV11-2
J: TRBJ2-7
D: NA
size: NA

CDR3: CATSDPTGYQETQYF
DNA: TGTGCCACCAGTGACCCTACAGGTTACCAAGAGACCCAGTACTTC
V: TRBV24-1
J: TRBJ2-5
D: NA
size: NA

CDR3: CASSLDNRGSNQPQHF
DNA: TGTGCCAGCAGCTTAGACAACAGGGGAAGCAATCAGCCCCAGCATTTT
V: TRBV7-2
J: TRBJ1-5
D: TRBD1
size: NA

CDR3: CASSRLTGTGGLGYTF
DNA: TGTGCCAGCAGCCGACTCACCGGGACAGGGGGGTTAGGCTACACCTTC
V: TRBV5-4
J: TRBJ1-2
D: TRBD1
size: NA

CDR3: CASSDGLADEQFF
DNA: TGTGCCAGCAGCGACGGACTAGCGGATGAGCAGTTCTTC
V: TRBV7-9
J: TRBJ2-1
D: TRBD2
size: NA

CDR3: CASSIDLGGYEQYF
DNA: TGTGCCAGTAGTATAGATCTGGGGGGCTACGAGCAGTACTTC
V: TRBV19
J: TRBJ2-7
D: NA
size: NA

CDR3: CASSLDRGRDGYTF
DNA: TGTGCCAGCAGTTTAGACAGGGGAAGGGATGGCTACACCTTC
V: TRBV27
J: TRBJ1-2
D: TRBD1
size: NA

CDR3: CSVDDRSHHYNEQFF
DNA: TGCAGCGTTGACGACAGATCCCACCACTATAATGAGCAGTTCTTC
V: TRBV29-1
J: TRBJ2-1
D: NA
size: NA

CDR3: CASSLSVSPLDSDYGYTF
DNA: TGTGCCAGCAGCTTGTCGGTCTCGCCCCTAGACAGTGACTATGGCTACACCTTC
V: TRBV5-5
J: TRBJ1-2
D: NA
size: NA

CDR3: CSVEGHRAYEQYF
DNA: TGCAGCGTTGAGGGACATAGGGCCTACGAGCAGTACTTC
V: TRBV29-1
J: TRBJ2-7
D: NA
size: few